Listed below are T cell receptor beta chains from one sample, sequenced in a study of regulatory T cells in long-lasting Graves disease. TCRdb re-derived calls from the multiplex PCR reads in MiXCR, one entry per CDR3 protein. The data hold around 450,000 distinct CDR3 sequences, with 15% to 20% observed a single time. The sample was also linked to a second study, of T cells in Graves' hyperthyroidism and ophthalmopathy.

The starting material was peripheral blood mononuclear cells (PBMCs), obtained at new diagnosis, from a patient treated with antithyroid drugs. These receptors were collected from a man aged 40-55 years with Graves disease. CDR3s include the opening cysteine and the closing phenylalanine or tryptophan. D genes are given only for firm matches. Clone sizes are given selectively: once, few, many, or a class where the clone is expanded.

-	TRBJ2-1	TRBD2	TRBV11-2	CASSLTSGSTYNEQFF	TGTGCCAGCAGCTTAACTAGCGGGAGCACCTACAATGAGCAGTTCTTC
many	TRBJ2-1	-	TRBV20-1	CSARDWSGRDYNEQFF	TGCAGTGCTAGAGATTGGAGCGGGCGGGACTACAATGAGCAGTTCTTC
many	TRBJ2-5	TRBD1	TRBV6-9	CASSLNRGRETQYF	TGTGCCAGCAGTTTAAACAGGGGGAGAGAGACCCAGTACTTC
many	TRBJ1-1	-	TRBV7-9	CASSLGADLSEAFF	TGTGCCAGCAGCTTAGGTGCGGACTTAAGTGAAGCTTTCTTT
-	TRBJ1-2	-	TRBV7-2	CASSPRGATYGYTF	TGTGCCAGCAGCCCCAGGGGAGCAACCTATGGCTACACCTTC
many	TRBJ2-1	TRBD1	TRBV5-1	CASSPDRAVREQFF	TGCGCCAGCAGCCCGGACAGGGCGGTCCGCGAGCAGTTCTTC
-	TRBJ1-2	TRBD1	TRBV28	CASSLGQGDSYTF	TGTGCCAGCAGTCTCGGACAGGGTGACAGCTACACCTTC
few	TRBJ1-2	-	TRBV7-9	CASSLVGAIGYGYTF	TGTGCCAGCAGCCTAGTGGGGGCTATCGGCTATGGCTACACCTTC
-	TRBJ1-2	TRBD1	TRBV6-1	CASRPDRERGYTF	TGTGCCAGCAGACCCGACAGGGAGCGGGGCTACACCTTC
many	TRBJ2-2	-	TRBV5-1	CASSYLTGTGELFF	TGCGCCAGCAGCTACCTGACTGGCACCGGGGAGCTGTTTTTT
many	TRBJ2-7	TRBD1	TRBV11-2	CASSLERQGSYHEQYF	TGTGCCAGCAGCTTAGAAAGACAGGGGTCGTACCACGAGCAGTACTTC
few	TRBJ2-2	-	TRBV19	CASSIDYWSGELFF	TGTGCCAGTAGTATAGATTATTGGTCCGGGGAGCTGTTTTTT
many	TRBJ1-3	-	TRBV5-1	CASSLDDLGNTIYF	TGCGCCAGCAGCTTGGACGACCTTGGAAACACCATATATTTT
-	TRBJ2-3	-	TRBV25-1	CASSPAGPHADTQYF	TGTGCCAGCAGTCCCGCGGGACCTCACGCAGATACGCAGTATTTT
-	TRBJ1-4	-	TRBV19	CASSFMANEKLFF	TGTGCCAGTAGTTTTATGGCTAATGAAAAACTGTTTTTT
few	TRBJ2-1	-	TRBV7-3	CASSAGPYNEQFF	TGTGCCAGCAGCGCAGGGCCCTACAATGAGCAGTTCTTC
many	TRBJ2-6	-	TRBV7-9	CASSTPVGNSGANVLTF	TGTGCCAGCAGCACCCCAGTGGGGAACTCTGGGGCCAACGTCCTGACTTTC
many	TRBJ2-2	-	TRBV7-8	CASTLRGTAGSGELFF	TGTGCCAGCACGCTCAGGGGGACAGCGGGGAGCGGGGAGCTGTTTTTT
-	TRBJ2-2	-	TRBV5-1	CASSMKVGPGELFF	TGCGCCAGCAGCATGAAGGTCGGCCCCGGGGAGCTGTTTTTT
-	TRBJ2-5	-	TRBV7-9	CASSLAEGQGTQYF	TGTGCCAGCAGCTTAGCAGAGGGCCAAGGGACCCAGTACTTC
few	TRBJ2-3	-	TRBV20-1	CSAGVGAGTDTQYF	TGCAGTGCCGGAGTGGGGGCCGGCACAGATACGCAGTATTTT
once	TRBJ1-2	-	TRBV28	CASSHQRDTTNYGYTF	TGTGCCAGCAGTCATCAGAGGGACACCACTAACTATGGCTACACCTTC
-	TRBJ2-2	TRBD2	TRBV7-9	CASSPGLAGNTGELFF	TGTGCCAGCAGCCCGGGGCTAGCGGGGAACACCGGGGAGCTGTTTTTT